This T cell receptor beta chain emerged from a study of monozygotic twins with inflammatory bowel disease. Each of the TCR libraries took roughly 3,400 ng of total RNA. TCRdb processed the 5' RACE reads again and assigns one entry to each CDR3 protein, with no DNA. The sample data list about 300,000 distinct CDR3 sequences. The CDR3 is 15 residues long. Looked up from germline, CDR1 is SEHNR and CDR2 is FQNEAQ (reference sequence). The receptor comes from a human donor with ulcerative colitis or Crohn's disease, or a healthy co-twin of an affected twin (not recorded which). The V gene is TRBV7-9, the J gene TRBJ2-1; TCRdb designates TRBD1, a call that cannot be tested without DNA. Sequencing used blood. The CDR3 here is CASSLPVGRTNEQFF.